One sample yielded the 10 T cell receptor beta chains listed below, sequenced in a study of CD8 T cells in ankylosing spondylitis. Each CDR3 protein is one row after TCRdb ran MiXCR on the 5' RACE reads. The data hold about 310,000 distinct CDR3 sequences, with under 25% observed a single time. The material sequenced was blood, either unsorted or a sorted T cell fraction (not recorded which). The receptor set was obtained from a female donor with ankylosing spondylitis or in good health (not recorded which).

This clonotype showed up many times. V is TRBV29-1 and J is TRBJ2-7, with D possibly TRBD2 on 5 matching bases. Looked up from germline, CDR1 is SQVTM and CDR2 is ANQGSEA. This CDR3 comprises 11 residues. Trimming shortened V by 6 bases and J by 0 bases, and 6 bases separated the two germline ends. CDR3 loop: CSVGSSYEQYF. The CDR3 DNA sequence: TGCAGCGTAGGGAGCTCCTACGAGCAGTACTTC.

The chain joins TRBV7-3 to TRBJ2-1; 8 bases are shared with TRBD2. This CDR3 is 18 amino acids long. Trimming removed 0 bases from V and 0 bases from J; junction bases left unmatched: 7. The germline gives CDR1 SGHTA, CDR2 FQGTGA. The CDR3 DNA is TGTGCCAGCAGCTTAACGAGGTTTGGGACTAGCTCCTACAATGAGCAGTTCTTC. Protein product: CASSLTRFGTSSYNEQFF.

This chain joins TRBV12-5 and TRBJ2-7; tentatively, D is TRBD1 or TRBD2 (5 bases each). Germline V CDR1 and CDR2: LGHNT, FRNRAP. The CDR3 has 15 residues. Trimming left V 7 bases short and J 0 bases short, with 16 bases between. The CDR3: CASASEGPSSYEQYF. DNA of the CDR3: TGTGCTAGTGCCTCAGAGGGGCCAAGCTCCTACGAGCAGTACTTC. Full variable domain (outside the CDR3, taken from reference TRBV12-5 and TRBJ2-7): DARVTQTPRHKVTEMGQEVTMRCQPILGHNTVFWYRQTMMQGLELLAYFRNRAPLDDSGMPKDRFSAEMPDATLATLKIQPSEPRDSAVYFCASASEGPSSYEQYFGPGTRLTVT.

In this sample, this clonotype turned up once. The rearrangement uses TRBV25-1 and TRBJ1-2; D uncertain. V lost 0 bases and J lost 4, with 12 bases in between. The germline CDR1 and CDR2 sequences are MGHDK and SYGVNS. The CDR3 is made up of 15 amino acids. The CDR3 region is CASSEYGSSRYGYTF. The CDR3 region has the DNA TGTGCCAGCAGTGAATACGGGTCTTCTCGCTATGGCTACACCTTC.

This clonotype occurred many times. The chain recombines TRBV20-1 with TRBJ2-1; TRBD1 is a possible D gene (6 bases). The CDR3 has 12 residues. Trimming removed 4 bases at V and 7 bases at J, with 11 bases between. CDR1 and CDR2 (germline): DFQATT, SNEGSKA (reference sequence). CDR3 sequence: CSATQTGNEQFF. The DNA for the CDR3 is TGCAGTGCTACACAGACAGGAAATGAGCAGTTCTTC.

The V gene is TRBV10-3, the J gene TRBJ2-5; D is unresolved. CDR3 length: 11 amino acids. Trimming took off 2 bases at V and 5 bases at J, with 3 bases between the two ends. The germline V gene encodes CDR1 ENHRY and CDR2 SYGVKD. The CDR3 is CAISEEETQYF. In nucleotides, the CDR3 is TGTGCCATCAGTGAGGAGGAGACCCAGTACTTC.

The chain uses TRBV29-1 and TRBJ2-3; D gene unclear. Trimming took 0 bases from V and 6 from J, leaving 10 bases between them. In germline, CDR1 is SQVTM, CDR2 ANQGSEA. The CDR3 extends over 13 amino acids. CDR3 sequence: CSVEETWSDTQYF. The CDR3 coding sequence is TGCAGCGTTGAAGAGACTTGGTCCGATACGCAGTATTTT.

This clonotype showed up just a few times. CDR3 nucleotides: TGTGCCAGCACCTCCTTTTTACAGGGTTGGGGAGATACGCAGTATTTT. Translated, it gives CASTSFLQGWGDTQYF. V and J are TRBV6-1 and TRBJ2-3; weak D call: TRBD1 (6 bases). V was clipped by 7 bases and J by 5 bases, with 22 bases between them. CDR1 MNHNS and CDR2 SASEGT come from the germline V gene. This CDR3 comprises 16 residues.

This clonotype was picked up one time. A much larger clone differs by one base, so this may be a read error. This chain links TRBV7-3 with TRBJ2-1; D may correspond to TRBD1 or TRBD2 (5 bases each). CDR3 length: 13 residues. Deletions cut 4 bases from V and 7 bases from J, with 11 bases between. The germline gives CDR1 SGHTA, CDR2 FQGTGA. The CDR3 sequence: CASSSRGKNEQFF. The DNA of the CDR3 is TGTGCCAGCAGCTCCCGGGGCAAAAATGAGCAGTTCTTC.

A few counts support this clonotype. The chain links TRBV28 to TRBJ2-1; 7 bases line up with TRBD2. With 5 bases clipped from V and 0 bases from J, the junction kept 7 bases outside the gene matches. The CDR3 consists of 16 residues. Germline V lookup: CDR1 MDHEN, CDR2 SYDVKM. The CDR3 nucleotides read TGTGCCAGCAGTCCCCCGGGGGGAGGCTCCTACAATGAGCAGTTCTTC. The encoded protein is CASSPPGGGSYNEQFF. The full variable domain, its missing parts supplied by reference TRBV28 and TRBJ2-1, is DVKVTQSSRYLVKRTGEKVFLECVQDMDHENMFWYRQDPGLGLRLIYFSYDVKMKEKGDIPEGYSVSREKKERFSLILESASTNQTSMYLCASSPPGGGSYNEQFFGPGTRLTVL.